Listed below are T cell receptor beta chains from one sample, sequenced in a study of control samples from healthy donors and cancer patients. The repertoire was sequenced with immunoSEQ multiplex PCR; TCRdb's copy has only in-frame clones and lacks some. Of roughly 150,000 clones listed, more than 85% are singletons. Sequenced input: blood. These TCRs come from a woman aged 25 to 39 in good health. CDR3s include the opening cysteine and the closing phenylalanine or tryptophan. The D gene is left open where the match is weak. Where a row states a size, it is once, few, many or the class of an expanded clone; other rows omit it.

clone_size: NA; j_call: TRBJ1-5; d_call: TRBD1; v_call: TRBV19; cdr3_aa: CASTGEGAQPQHF; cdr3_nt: TGTGCCAGTACGGGGGAGGGGGCGCAGCCCCAGCATTTT
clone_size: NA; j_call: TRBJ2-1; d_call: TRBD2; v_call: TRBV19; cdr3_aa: CASSIEAGTNTEQFF; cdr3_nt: TGTGCCAGTAGTATAGAAGCGGGAACCAATACTGAGCAGTTCTTC
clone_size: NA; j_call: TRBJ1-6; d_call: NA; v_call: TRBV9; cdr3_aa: CASSGLGEGSNSPLHF; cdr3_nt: TGTGCCAGCAGCGGATTGGGAGAGGGAAGTAATTCACCCCTCCACTTT
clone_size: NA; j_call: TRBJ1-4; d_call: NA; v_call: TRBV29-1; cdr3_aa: CSVSDPGTANEKLFF; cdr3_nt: TGCAGCGTTAGTGATCCCGGGACCGCTAATGAAAAACTGTTTTTT
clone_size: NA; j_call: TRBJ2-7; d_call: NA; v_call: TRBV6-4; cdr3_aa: CASSGRDTQYEQYF; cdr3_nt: TGTGCCAGCAGTGGCCGGGACACGCAGTACGAGCAGTACTTC
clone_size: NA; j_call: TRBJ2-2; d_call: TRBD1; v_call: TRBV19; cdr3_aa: CASSRPGQGYTGELFF; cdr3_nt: TGTGCCAGTAGTAGGCCGGGACAGGGGTACACCGGGGAGCTGTTTTTT
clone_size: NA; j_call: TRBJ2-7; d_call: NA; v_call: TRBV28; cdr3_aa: CASSPYEQYF; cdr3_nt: TGTGCCAGCTCCCCCTACGAGCAGTACTTC
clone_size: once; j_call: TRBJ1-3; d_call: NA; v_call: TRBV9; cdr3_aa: CASSLEGGHGNTIYF; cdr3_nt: TGTGCCAGCAGCCTAGAAGGGGGGCATGGAAACACCATATATTTT
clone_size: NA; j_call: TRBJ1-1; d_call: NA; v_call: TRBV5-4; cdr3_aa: CASTSRTVNTEAFF; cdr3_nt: TGTGCCAGCACCTCCCGGACGGTGAACACTGAAGCTTTCTTT
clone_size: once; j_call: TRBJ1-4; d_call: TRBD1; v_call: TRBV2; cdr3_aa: CASDRGEKLFF; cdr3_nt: TGTGCCAGCGACAGGGGCGAAAAACTGTTTTTT
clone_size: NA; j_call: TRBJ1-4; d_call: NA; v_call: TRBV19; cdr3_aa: CASSYVGINEKLFF; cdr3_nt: TGTGCCAGTAGTTATGTGGGGATTAATGAAAAACTGTTTTTT
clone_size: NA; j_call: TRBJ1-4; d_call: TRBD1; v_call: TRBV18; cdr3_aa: CASSRTTMTGGPFNEKLFF; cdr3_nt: TGTGCCAGCTCACGTACTACGATGACAGGGGGCCCCTTTAATGAAAAACTGTTTTTT
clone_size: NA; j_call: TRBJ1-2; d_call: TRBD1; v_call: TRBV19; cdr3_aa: CASTLDRGLRYGYTF; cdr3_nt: TGTGCCAGTACCCTGGACAGGGGGCTACGCTATGGCTACACCTTC
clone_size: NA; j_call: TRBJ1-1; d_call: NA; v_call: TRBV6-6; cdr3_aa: CASSTQKNTEAFF; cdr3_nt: TGTGCCAGCAGTACCCAGAAAAACACTGAAGCTTTCTTT
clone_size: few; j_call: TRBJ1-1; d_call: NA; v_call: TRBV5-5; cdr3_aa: CASSLESNLGTEAFF; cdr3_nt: TGTGCCAGCAGCTTAGAGTCGAACTTGGGCACTGAAGCTTTCTTT
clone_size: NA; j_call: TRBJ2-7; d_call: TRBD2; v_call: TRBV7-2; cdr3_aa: CASSLGSSGEQYF; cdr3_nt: TGTGCCAGCAGCTTAGGTTCTAGCGGGGAGCAGTACTTC
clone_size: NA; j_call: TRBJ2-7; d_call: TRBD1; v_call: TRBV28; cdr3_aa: CASSTHGTGYFSEQYF; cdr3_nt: TGTGCCAGCAGTACTCACGGGACAGGTTACTTCAGCGAGCAGTACTTC
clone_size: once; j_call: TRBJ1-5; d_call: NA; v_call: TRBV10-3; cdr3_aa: CAISGSNQPQHF; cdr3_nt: TGTGCCATCAGTGGAAGCAATCAGCCCCAGCATTTT
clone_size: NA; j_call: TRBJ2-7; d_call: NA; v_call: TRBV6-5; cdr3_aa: CASSSGPKEQYF; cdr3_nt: TGTGCCAGCAGTTCAGGGCCGAAAGAGCAGTACTTC
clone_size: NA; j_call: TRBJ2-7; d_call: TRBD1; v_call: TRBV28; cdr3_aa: CASSLLSGTGSYEQYF; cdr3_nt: TGTGCCAGCAGTTTACTCTCCGGGACAGGGTCCTACGAGCAGTACTTC
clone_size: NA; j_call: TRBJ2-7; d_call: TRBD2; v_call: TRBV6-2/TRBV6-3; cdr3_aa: CASSYSATSGSHEQYF; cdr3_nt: TGTGCCAGCAGTTACTCCGCGACTAGCGGGAGCCACGAGCAGTACTTC
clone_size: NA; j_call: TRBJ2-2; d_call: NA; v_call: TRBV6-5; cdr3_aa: CASRTTANTGELFF; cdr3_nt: TGTGCCAGCAGGACGACTGCGAACACCGGGGAGCTGTTTTTT
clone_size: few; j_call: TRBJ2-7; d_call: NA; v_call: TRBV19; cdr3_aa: CASSIGVISSAYEQYF; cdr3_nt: TGTGCCAGTAGTATTGGAGTAATTTCGAGCGCCTACGAGCAGTACTTC
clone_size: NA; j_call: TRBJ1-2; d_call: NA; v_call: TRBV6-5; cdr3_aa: CASRAALNYGYTF; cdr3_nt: TGTGCCAGCAGGGCAGCCCTTAACTATGGCTACACCTTC
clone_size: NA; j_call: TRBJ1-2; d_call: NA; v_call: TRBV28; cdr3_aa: CASSPNRRAWHGYTF; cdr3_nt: TGTGCCAGCAGTCCAAACAGACGGGCCTGGCATGGCTACACCTTC
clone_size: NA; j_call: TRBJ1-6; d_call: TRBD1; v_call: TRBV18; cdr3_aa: CASSPGTGGRNSPLHF; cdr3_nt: TGTGCCAGCTCACCCGGGACAGGGGGTAGGAATTCACCCCTCCACTTT
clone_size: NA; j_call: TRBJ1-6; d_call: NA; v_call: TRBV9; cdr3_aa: CASSVEGPINSPLHF; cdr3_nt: TGTGCCAGCAGCGTAGAGGGGCCCATAAATTCACCCCTCCACTTT
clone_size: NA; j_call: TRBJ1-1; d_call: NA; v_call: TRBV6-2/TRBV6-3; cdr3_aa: CASSLGLPDRAFF; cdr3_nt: TGTGCCAGCAGTTTGGGCCTACCAGATCGAGCTTTCTTT
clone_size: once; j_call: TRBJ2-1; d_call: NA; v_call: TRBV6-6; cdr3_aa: CASSRNREPNSHYNEQFF; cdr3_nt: TGTGCCAGCAGTCGAAACCGGGAGCCAAACTCCCATTACAATGAGCAGTTCTTC
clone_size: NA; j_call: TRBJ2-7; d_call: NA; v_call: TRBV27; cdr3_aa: CASSLSVRVSDFYEQYF; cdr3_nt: TGTGCCAGCAGTTTATCGGTTCGGGTTTCCGATTTCTACGAGCAGTACTTC
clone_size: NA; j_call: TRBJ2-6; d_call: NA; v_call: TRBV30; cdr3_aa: CAWSVRVSGANVLTF; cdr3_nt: TGTGCCTGGAGTGTACGGGTCTCTGGGGCCAACGTCCTGACTTTC
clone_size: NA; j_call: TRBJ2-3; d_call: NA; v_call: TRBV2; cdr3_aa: CARSRPGLTDTQYF; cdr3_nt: TGTGCCAGGTCCCGCCCCGGACTCACAGATACGCAGTATTTT
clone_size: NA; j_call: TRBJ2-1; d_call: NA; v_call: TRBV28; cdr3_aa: CASRRDGSSYNEQFF; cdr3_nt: TGTGCCAGCAGAAGGGACGGGAGCTCCTACAATGAGCAGTTCTTC
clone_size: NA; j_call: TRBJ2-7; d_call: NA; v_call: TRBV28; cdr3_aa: CASREYEQYF; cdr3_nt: TGTGCCAGCAGAGAATACGAGCAGTACTTC
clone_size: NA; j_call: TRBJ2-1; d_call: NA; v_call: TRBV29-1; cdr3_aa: CSVERQGLFDEQFF; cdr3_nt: TGCAGCGTTGAGCGGCAGGGGCTTTTCGATGAGCAGTTCTTC
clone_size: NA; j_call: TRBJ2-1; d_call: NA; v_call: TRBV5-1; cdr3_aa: CASSILGGGYNEQFF; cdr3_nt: TGCGCCAGCAGCATACTAGGGGGAGGGTACAATGAGCAGTTCTTC
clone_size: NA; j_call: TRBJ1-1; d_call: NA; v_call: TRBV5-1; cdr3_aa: CASSLTTGPEAFF; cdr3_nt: TGCGCCAGCAGCTTAACAACAGGGCCTGAAGCTTTCTTT
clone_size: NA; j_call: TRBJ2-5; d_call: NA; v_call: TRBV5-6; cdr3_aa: CASSFLGQLQETQYF; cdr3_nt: TGTGCCAGCAGCTTTCTCGGACAGCTCCAAGAGACCCAGTACTTC
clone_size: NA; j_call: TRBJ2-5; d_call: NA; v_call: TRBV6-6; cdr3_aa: CASSYSPYQETQYF; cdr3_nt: TGTGCCAGCAGTTACTCCCCGTACCAAGAGACCCAGTACTTC
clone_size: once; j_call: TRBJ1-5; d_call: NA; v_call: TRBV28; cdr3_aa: CASNSRRGQPQHF; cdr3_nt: TGTGCCAGCAACTCTCGGCGAGGCCAGCCCCAGCATTTT
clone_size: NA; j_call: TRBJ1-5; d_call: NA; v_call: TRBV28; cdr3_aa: CASSLMGGSLGQPQHF; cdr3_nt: TGTGCCAGCAGTTTAATGGGAGGGTCTTTAGGTCAGCCCCAGCATTTT
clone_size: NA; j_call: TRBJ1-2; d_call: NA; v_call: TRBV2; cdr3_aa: CASSDWGAYGYTF; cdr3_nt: TGTGCCAGCAGTGATTGGGGGGCCTATGGCTACACCTTC
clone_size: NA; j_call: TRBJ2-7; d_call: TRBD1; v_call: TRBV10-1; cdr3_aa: CASSRDSSSYEQYF; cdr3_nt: TGCGCCAGCAGCCGGGACAGTAGCTCCTACGAGCAGTACTTC
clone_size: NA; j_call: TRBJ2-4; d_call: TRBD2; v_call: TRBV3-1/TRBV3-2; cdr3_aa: CASSPTSGRAWNIQYF; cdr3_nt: TGTGCCAGCAGCCCTACTAGCGGGAGGGCCTGGAACATTCAGTACTTC
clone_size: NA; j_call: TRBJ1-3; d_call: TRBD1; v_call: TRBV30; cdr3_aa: CAWTVGQNSGNTIYF; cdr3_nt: TGTGCCTGGACCGTGGGACAGAACTCTGGAAACACCATATATTTT
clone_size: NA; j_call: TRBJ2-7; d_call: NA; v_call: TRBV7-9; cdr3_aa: CASSLAGGYEQYF; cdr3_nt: TGTGCCAGCAGCTTAGCGGGGGGATACGAGCAGTACTTC